The clone carrying this T cell receptor beta chain was seen at least ten times. Its antigen remains unknown. This record comes from a study of CD8 T cells in ankylosing spondylitis. The TCR beta libraries were generated through quantitative 5'-RACE incorporating molecular barcodes. TCRdb processed the 5' RACE reads anew with MiXCR; each CDR3 protein has one entry. The table shows tens of thousands of distinct CDR3 sequences, with about 5.7% occurring only once. Trimming cost V 2 bases and J 5 bases, with 17 bases left between them. The CDR3 contains 16 residues. Germline CDR1 reads KGHSH; CDR2 reads LQKENI. Broader study findings: Significantly higher representation of disease-linked clones was reported for matched ankylosing spondylitis synovial fluid. What seemed typical of ankylosing spondylitis blood was a TCR beta motif built from roughly eight highly homologous variants.

The sample consisted of blood, either unsorted or a sorted T cell fraction (not recorded which). This receptor was identified in a male donor with ankylosing spondylitis or in good health (not recorded which). This sequence joins TRBV18 and TRBJ2-3; maybe TRBD2 (6 bases). The CDR3 DNA sequence: TGTGCCAGCTCACCAACTGACGGGACTCACGGAGATACGCAGTATTTT. The encoded protein is CASSPTDGTHGDTQYF.